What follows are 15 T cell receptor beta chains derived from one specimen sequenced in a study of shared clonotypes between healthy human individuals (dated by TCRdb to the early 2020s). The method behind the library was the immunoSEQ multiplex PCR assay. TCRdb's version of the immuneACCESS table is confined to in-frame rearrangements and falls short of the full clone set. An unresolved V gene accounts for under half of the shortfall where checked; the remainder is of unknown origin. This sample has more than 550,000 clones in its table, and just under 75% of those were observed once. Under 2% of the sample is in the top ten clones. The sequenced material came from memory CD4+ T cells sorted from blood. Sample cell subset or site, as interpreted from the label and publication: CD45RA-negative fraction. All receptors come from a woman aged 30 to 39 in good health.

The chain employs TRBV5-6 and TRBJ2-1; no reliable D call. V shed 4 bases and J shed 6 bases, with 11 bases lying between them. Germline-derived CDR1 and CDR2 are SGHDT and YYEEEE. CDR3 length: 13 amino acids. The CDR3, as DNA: TGTGCCAGCAGCCCCCGGGCTTCCAATGAGCAGTTCTTC. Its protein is CASSPRASNEQFF.

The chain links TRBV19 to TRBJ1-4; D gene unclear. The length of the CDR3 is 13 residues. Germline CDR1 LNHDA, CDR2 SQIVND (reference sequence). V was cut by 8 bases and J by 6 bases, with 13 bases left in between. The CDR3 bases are TGTGCCAGTTCCACTCACGACCATGAAAAACTGTTTTTT. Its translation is CASSTHDHEKLFF.

CDR3 protein: CASSNLGQYNQPQHF. As DNA, the CDR3 is TGTGCCAGCAGTAACCTCGGACAGTACAATCAGCCCCAGCATTTT. The chain recombines TRBV28 with TRBJ1-5; tentatively, D is TRBD1 (6 bases). Trimming took off 5 bases at V and 3 bases at J, with 14 bases between the two ends. This CDR3 spans 15 amino acids. In germline, CDR1 is MDHEN, CDR2 SYDVKM.

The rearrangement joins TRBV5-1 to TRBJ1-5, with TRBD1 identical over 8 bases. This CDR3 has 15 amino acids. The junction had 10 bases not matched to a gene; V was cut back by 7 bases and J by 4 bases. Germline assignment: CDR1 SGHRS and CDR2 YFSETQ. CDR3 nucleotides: TGCGCCAGCCGTCCGACAGGGGAGGAAAATCAGCCCCAGCATTTT. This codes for CASRPTGEENQPQHF.

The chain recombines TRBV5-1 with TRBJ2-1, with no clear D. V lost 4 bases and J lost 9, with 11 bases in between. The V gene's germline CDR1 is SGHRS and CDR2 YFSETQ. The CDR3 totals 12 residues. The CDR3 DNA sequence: TGCGCCAGCAGCGAGGAAGTAGGTGAGCAGTTCTTC. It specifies CASSEEVGEQFF.

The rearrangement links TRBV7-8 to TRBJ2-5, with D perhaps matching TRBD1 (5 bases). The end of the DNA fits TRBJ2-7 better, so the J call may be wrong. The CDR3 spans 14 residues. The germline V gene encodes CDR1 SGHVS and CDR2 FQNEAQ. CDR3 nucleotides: TGTGCCAGCAGCGGGAATCACCCAGGGAACGAGCAGTACTTC. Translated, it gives CASSGNHPGNEQYF.

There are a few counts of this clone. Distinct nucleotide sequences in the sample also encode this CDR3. The CDR3 nucleotides are TGCGCCAGCAGCCCCGGGACGGCGGGGAATGAGCAGTTCTTC. Residues: CASSPGTAGNEQFF. V and J are TRBV5-1 and TRBJ2-1, with D maybe TRBD2 (6 bases). Germline-derived CDR1 and CDR2 are SGHRS and YFSETQ. V was trimmed by 4 bases and J by 7 bases, leaving 15 bases between them. The CDR3 sequence is 14 residues long.

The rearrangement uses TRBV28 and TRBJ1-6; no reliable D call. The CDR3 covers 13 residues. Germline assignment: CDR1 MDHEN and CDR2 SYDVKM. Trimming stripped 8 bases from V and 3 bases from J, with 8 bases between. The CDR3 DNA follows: TGTGCCAGCTCCCAGGTCTATAATTCACCCCTCCACTTT. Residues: CASSQVYNSPLHF. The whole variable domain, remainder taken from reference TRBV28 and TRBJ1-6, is DVKVTQSSRYLVKRTGEKVFLECVQDMDHENMFWYRQDPGLGLRLIYFSYDVKMKEKGDIPEGYSVSREKKERFSLILESASTNQTSMYLCASSQVYNSPLHFGNGTRLTVT.

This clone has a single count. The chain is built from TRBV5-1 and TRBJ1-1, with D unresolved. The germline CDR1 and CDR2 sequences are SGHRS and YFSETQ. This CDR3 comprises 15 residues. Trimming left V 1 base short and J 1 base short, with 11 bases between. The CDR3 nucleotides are TGCGCCAGCAGCTTGCTTGCAGGACCGAACACTGAAGCTTTCTTT. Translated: CASSLLAGPNTEAFF.

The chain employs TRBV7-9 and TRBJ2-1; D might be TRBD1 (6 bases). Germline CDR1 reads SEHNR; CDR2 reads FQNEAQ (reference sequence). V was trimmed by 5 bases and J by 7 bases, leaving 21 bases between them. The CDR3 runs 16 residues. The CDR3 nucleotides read TGTGCCAGCAGCCCGCTAACTAAACCAAGGGGGAATGAGCAGTTCTTC. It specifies CASSPLTKPRGNEQFF.

CDR3 DNA: TGCGCCAGCGGAAGGGACGGAAGCTCCTACAATGAGCAGTTCTTC. This codes for CASGRDGSSYNEQFF. The V and J genes are TRBV5-1 and TRBJ2-1; D might be TRBD1 or TRBD2, each matching 5 bases. There are 15 residues in the CDR3. Trimming removed 7 bases from V and 0 bases from J, with 14 bases in between. CDR1 SGHRS and CDR2 YFSETQ come from the germline V gene.

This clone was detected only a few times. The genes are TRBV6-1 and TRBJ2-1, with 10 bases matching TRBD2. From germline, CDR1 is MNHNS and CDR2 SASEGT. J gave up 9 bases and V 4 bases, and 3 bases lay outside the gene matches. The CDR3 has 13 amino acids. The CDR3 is CASSVTSGTEQFF. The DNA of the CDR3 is TGTGCCAGCAGTGTTACTAGCGGGACTGAGCAGTTCTTC.

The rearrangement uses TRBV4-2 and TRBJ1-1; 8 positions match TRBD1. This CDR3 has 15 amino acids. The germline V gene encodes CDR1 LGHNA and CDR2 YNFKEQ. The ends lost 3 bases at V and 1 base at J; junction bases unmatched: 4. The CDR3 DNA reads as TGTGCCAGCAGCCAGGGGGGACAGGAGAACACTGAAGCTTTCTTT. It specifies CASSQGGQENTEAFF.

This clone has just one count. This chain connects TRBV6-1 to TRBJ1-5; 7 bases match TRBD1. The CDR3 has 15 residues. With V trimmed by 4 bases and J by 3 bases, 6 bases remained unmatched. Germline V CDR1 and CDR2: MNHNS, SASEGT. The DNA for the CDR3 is TGTGCCAGCAGTGTTGACAGGGCGGACAATCAGCCCCAGCATTTT. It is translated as CASSVDRADNQPQHF.

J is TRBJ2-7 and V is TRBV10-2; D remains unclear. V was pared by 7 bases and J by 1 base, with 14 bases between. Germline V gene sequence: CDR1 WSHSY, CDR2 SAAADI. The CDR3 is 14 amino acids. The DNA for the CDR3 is TGCGCCAGCAAAGAAAGACGTCAGTCCTACGAGCAGTACTTC. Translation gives CASKERRQSYEQYF.